This record concerns one T cell receptor beta chain sequence. Its antigen remains unidentified. The sample comes from a study of CD8 T cells in Susac syndrome. Turning to the study itself: The Susac syndrome patients that were sequenced included five or six with active disease and fewer than 10 in remission. At the time their blood was drawn, patients with Susac syndrome were either therapy-naive, on corticosteroids (with some of them also receiving intravenous immunoglobulin), or on intravenous immunoglobulin alone.

cDNA came from roughly 0.53 to 1 ug RNA primed by random hexamers. TCRdb reprocessed the immunoSEQ multiplex PCR reads with MiXCR, giving one entry per CDR3 protein. The profile shows roughly 200,000 distinct CDR3 sequences, 94% of them singletons. There are 15 residues in the CDR3. Trimming cost V 1 base and J 8 bases; bases outside gene matches: 4. CDR1 SGDLS and CDR2 YYNGEE come from the germline V gene. Study conclusions and caveats: The CD4+ T cell repertoires that were profiled in Susac syndrome showed no clonal expansion.

The J gene is TRBJ1-6, the V gene TRBV9; 9 bases map to TRBD1. Material: CD4+ T cells from PBMCs. This clonotype originated in a human donor with Susac syndrome. CDR3 region: CASSVMDRGHSPLHF. CDR3 coding DNA: TGTGCCAGCAGCGTAATGGACAGGGGCCATTCACCCCTCCACTTT.